These 12 T cell receptor beta chains were all obtained from the same sample, sequenced in a study of T cell repertoires in cytomegalovirus infection. Their specific antigens are unknown. TCRdb passed the reads through MiXCR, listing each CDR3 protein once. The sample carries roughly 170,000 distinct CDR3 sequences, about 20% recorded once. This specimen was CD8+ T cells from cultured PBMCs, taken from culture after CMV antigen stimulation. These receptors were obtained from a human donor in good health (CMV status not recorded). Some clones in this sample may be carry-over from other donors' samples.

The chain carries TRBV7-8 and TRBJ2-7; 8 bases are a match to TRBD2. Germline V gene data show CDR1 as SGHVS and CDR2 as FQNEAQ. The CDR3 sequence is 14 residues long. J gave up 0 bases and V 5 bases, and 3 bases lay outside the gene matches. CDR3 region: CASSQRGSSYEQYF. The CDR3 DNA reads TGTGCCAGCAGCCAGCGGGGGAGCTCCTACGAGCAGTACTTC.

This chain connects TRBV12-3 or TRBV12-4 to TRBJ2-7, with 11 bases lining up with TRBD1. The CDR3 has 16 residues. After removal of 6 bases from V and 5 bases from J, the junction contained 12 bases not matched to a gene. CDR3 bases: TGTGCCAGCAGCTCCGATGGGACAGGGGGAGTTCACGAGCAGTACTTC. It codes for CASSSDGTGGVHEQYF.

This clonotype was seen ten or more times. This chain joins TRBV10-3 and TRBJ2-3; 8 positions agree with TRBD2. Germline V lookup: CDR1 ENHRY, CDR2 SYGVKD. The CDR3 has 14 residues. Losses at the gene ends were 8 bases for V and 3 bases for J; bases not matched to a gene: 7. The CDR3 nucleotides are TGTGCCATCCTCGGGAGGGAGGGGACAGATACGCAGTATTTT. Residues: CAILGREGTDTQYF.

The chain joins TRBV27 to TRBJ1-5; no definite D call. The V end lost 8 bases, the J end lost 4 bases, and 15 bases lay between the germline ends. Germline V lookup: CDR1 MNHEY, CDR2 SMNVEV (reference sequence). The CDR3 length is 14 residues. The CDR3 here is CASGRGQRNQPQHF. CDR3 nucleotide sequence: TGTGCCAGCGGCCGTGGGCAGAGAAATCAGCCCCAGCATTTT.

V gene TRBV4-1 combines with J gene TRBJ2-1; 7 bases are a match to TRBD1. Germline V CDR1 and CDR2: MGHRA, YSYEKL. Germline trimming cut 4 bases from V and 5 bases from J; bases unmatched to any gene: 11. The CDR3 is 16 amino acids. CDR3 loop: CASSLVSQGDHNEQFF. CDR3 DNA sequence: TGCGCCAGCAGCCTCGTTAGCCAGGGGGACCACAATGAGCAGTTCTTC.

The table lists this clonotype with a few counts. This chain connects TRBV12-3 or TRBV12-4 to TRBJ2-3; D uncertain. The CDR3 has 14 residues. The V end was cut by 1 base, the J end by 2 bases, with 7 bases between. CDR3 nucleotides: TGTGCCAGCAGTTTAGTCATAGCCACAGATACGCAGTATTTT. This sequence encodes CASSLVIATDTQYF.

The chain has TRBV11-1 and TRBJ1-2; maybe TRBD1 (5 bases). CDR1 and CDR2 from the germline V gene are SGHAT and FQDESV (reference sequence). V was shortened by 5 bases and J by 5 bases, with 21 bases between the two germline ends. The CDR3 spans 16 residues. The CDR3 DNA reads TGTGCCAGCAGCCACCCAATTGGGGGAATCGGATATGGCTACACCTTC. Translating gives CASSHPIGGIGYGYTF.

This clonotype has more than one count but fewer than ten. The genes are TRBV12-3 or TRBV12-4 and TRBJ1-5, with D unresolved. The CDR3 extends over 13 amino acids. The V end lost 6 bases, the J end lost 1 base, and 7 bases lay between the germline ends. CDR3 amino acids: CASSWGSNQPQHF. CDR3 nucleotide sequence: TGTGCCAGCAGCTGGGGAAGCAATCAGCCCCAGCATTTT.

This clonotype was counted between two and nine times. The CDR3 protein is CASSPPLTGTGGKETQYF. CDR3 coding DNA: TGTGCCAGCAGCCCACCGCTTACAGGGACAGGGGGCAAAGAGACCCAGTACTTC. This chain links TRBV7-2 with TRBJ2-5, with 12 positions matching TRBD1. Germline V gene data show CDR1 as SGHTA and CDR2 as FQGNSA. J was trimmed by 3 bases and V by 5 bases; bases with no gene match: 13. The CDR3 contains 18 residues.

Only a few counts were recorded for this clonotype. The chain couples TRBV7-2 to TRBJ2-3; TRBD2 aligns across 9 bases. Per the germline V gene, CDR1 is SGHTA and CDR2 is FQGNSA. V shed 0 bases and J 5 bases; nucleotides not matched to a gene: 6. This CDR3 region has 16 residues. The CDR3 is CASSLASSGERDTQYF. DNA for the CDR3: TGTGCCAGCAGCTTAGCCTCTAGCGGGGAAAGAGATACGCAGTATTTT.

This chain connects TRBV27 to TRBJ1-5; no clear D gene. The CDR3 is 15 amino acids. The germline V and J ends were trimmed by 6 bases and 8 bases, with 20 bases remaining between them. Germline-derived CDR1 and CDR2 are MNHEY and SMNVEV (reference sequence). The DNA for the CDR3 is TGTGCCAGCAGCTCCTTTGGAGGGTCAAAGGAGCCCCAGCATTTT. Translating it yields CASSSFGGSKEPQHF.

The rearrangement links TRBV18 to TRBJ2-2; D is possibly TRBD2 (5 bases). Germline V gives CDR1 KGHSH, CDR2 LQKENI. V was shortened by 2 bases and J by 5 bases, with 18 bases between the two germline ends. CDR3 size: 17 residues. This chain's CDR3 is CASSPGWNIGGTGELFF. The CDR3 bases are TGTGCCAGCTCACCAGGCTGGAACATTGGAGGTACCGGGGAGCTGTTTTTT.